What follows describes a single TCR beta chain. The data originate from a study of T cell responses to AZD1222 COVID-19 vaccine. Profiled with immunoSEQ multiplex PCR; TCRdb holds only in-frame clones, not every one. The repertoire includes about 120,000 clones, roughly nine tenths of them detected once, and 2.6% sits in the top ten. The CDR3 runs 17 residues. V lost 1 base to trimming and J lost 2 bases, with 14 bases between them. The germline gives CDR1 LGHDT, CDR2 YNNKEL (reference sequence). This clonotype originated in an adult who received the AZD1222 COVID-19 vaccine. The sequenced sample was peripheral blood, obtained 28 days after the second AZD1222 dose. The V call is TRBV3-1 (or the pseudogene TRBV3-2), the J call TRBJ1-4, with no clear D. The CDR3 bases are TGTGCCAGCAGCCAAGCAGGACGGATGGGGACTAATGAAAAACTGTTTTTT. Its protein is CASSQAGRMGTNEKLFF.